Shown below are 18 T cell receptor beta chains from a single sample sequenced in a study of shared clonotypes between healthy human individuals. Using immunoSEQ multiplex PCR, the repertoire was profiled, and TCRdb retains in-frame clones only, with some absent. The data contain roughly 1,500,000 clones, about 98.5% of them singletons. The sequenced sample consisted of naive CD4+ T cells sorted from blood. Subset: CD45RA+ positively selected. These receptors came from a man aged 25 to 45 in good health.

V and J are TRBV7-2 and TRBJ2-1; 8 positions match TRBD1. Looked up from germline, CDR1 is SGHTA and CDR2 is FQGNSA. The CDR3 runs 13 residues. Germline trimming cut 5 bases from V and 11 bases from J; bases unmatched to any gene: 8. CDR3: CASSTRGQGKQFF. CDR3 bases: TGTGCCAGCAGCACCCGTGGACAGGGTAAGCAGTTCTTC. The complete variable domain, with remaining parts taken from reference TRBV7-2 and TRBJ2-1, reads GAGVSQSPSNKVTEKGKDVELRCDPISGHTALYWYRQSLGQGLEFLIYFQGNSAPDKSGLPSDRFSAERTGGSVSTLTIQRTQQEDSAVYLCASSTRGQGKQFFGPGTRLTVL.

This chain links TRBV7-9 with TRBJ2-3; D might be TRBD1 (6 bases). Germline CDR1 is SEHNR and CDR2 is FQNEAQ (reference sequence). The CDR3 has 15 amino acids. Deletions cut 5 bases from V and 3 bases from J, with 15 bases between. CDR3 region: CASSAGQRGTDTQYF. As DNA, the CDR3 is TGTGCCAGCAGCGCCGGACAAAGGGGGACAGATACGCAGTATTTT.

The chain recombines TRBV9 with TRBJ1-5; no definite D call. Per the germline V gene, CDR1 is SGDLS and CDR2 is YYNGEE. V lost 4 bases to trimming and J lost 2 bases, with 19 bases between them. This CDR3 spans 17 amino acids. This CDR3 reads CASSQTPHGDGNQPQHF. The CDR3 coding sequence is TGTGCCAGCAGCCAGACCCCTCACGGGGATGGCAATCAGCCCCAGCATTTT.

About this clone itself: The sample holds other DNA sequences that translate to the same CDR3. This chain links TRBV5-1 with TRBJ2-7, with a tentative D call TRBD2 (6 bases). Trimming stripped 1 base from V and 1 base from J, with 9 bases between. The CDR3 contains 14 residues. The germline CDR1 and CDR2 sequences are SGHRS and YFSETQ. The DNA for the CDR3 is TGCGCCAGCAGCTTGCGGGACTCTTCCTACGAGCAGTACTTC. Residues: CASSLRDSSYEQYF.

The genes are TRBV10-3 and TRBJ2-3; 9 nucleotides line up with TRBD1. The V and J ends lost 5 bases and 4 bases, in that order; junction bases with no gene match: 7. Germline-derived CDR1 and CDR2 are ENHRY and SYGVKD. The CDR3 has 15 residues. Here the CDR3 reads CAISKPGQGSDTQYF. The CDR3 DNA reads as TGTGCCATCAGTAAACCGGGACAGGGCTCAGATACGCAGTATTTT.

V usage is TRBV10-3 and J usage is TRBJ2-1; 11 bases agree with TRBD2. CDR1 ENHRY and CDR2 SYGVKD come from the germline V gene. J lost 8 bases, V lost 4 bases, and 7 bases had no gene match. The CDR3 totals 15 residues. This chain's CDR3 is CAISAGIAGGDEQFF. The CDR3 DNA reads TGTGCCATCAGTGCTGGAATAGCGGGAGGGGATGAGCAGTTCTTC.

The chain uses TRBV10-3 and TRBJ1-5, with D unclear. This CDR3 comprises 15 residues. CDR1 and CDR2 from the germline V gene are ENHRY and SYGVKD. Deletions cut 4 bases from V and 0 bases from J, with 10 bases between. The CDR3 region is CAISAGKTSNQPQHF. CDR3 bases: TGTGCCATCAGTGCGGGAAAAACTAGCAATCAGCCCCAGCATTTT.

This sequence joins TRBV11-2 and TRBJ1-2; a weak D match, TRBD1 (5 bases). This CDR3 comprises 15 residues. The germline CDR1 and CDR2 sequences are SGHAT and FQNNGV. Between the trimmed V and J ends, which lost 1 base and 3 bases, there was a span of 12 bases. CDR3 sequence: CASSLARGVDYGYTF. The CDR3 DNA reads TGTGCCAGCAGCTTAGCGCGGGGGGTGGACTATGGCTACACCTTC.

This clone is a singleton in its sample. The chain carries TRBV5-4 and TRBJ2-7; 11 bases fit TRBD2. This CDR3 region has 15 residues. CDR1 SGHNT and CDR2 YYREEE come from the germline V gene (reference sequence). V lost 4 bases to trimming and J lost 6 bases; unmatched junction nucleotides: 9. CDR3 sequence reads: CASSKKGLAALEQYF. The CDR3 DNA is TGTGCCAGCAGCAAGAAGGGACTAGCGGCACTCGAGCAGTACTTC.

The gene calls are TRBV5-1 and TRBJ2-5, with D uncertain. This CDR3 spans 14 amino acids. CDR1 SGHRS and CDR2 YFSETQ come from the germline V gene. With 3 bases removed from V and 4 bases from J, the gap between germline ends came to 13 bases. The CDR3 region is CASSSTIYTETQYF. The CDR3 region has the DNA TGCGCCAGCAGCTCAACTATATATACAGAGACCCAGTACTTC. Together with reference TRBV5-1 and TRBJ2-5, the CDR3 gives the full variable domain: KAGVTQTPRYLIKTRGQQVTLSCSPISGHRSVSWYQQTPGQGLQFLFEYFSETQRNKGNFPGRFSGRQFSNSRSEMNVSTLELGDSALYLCASSSTIYTETQYFGPGTRLLVL.

A word on this clone: Other DNA sequences from this sample encode an identical CDR3 as well. This chain links TRBV5-1 with TRBJ1-5; 8 bases align to TRBD1. The CDR3 contains 13 residues. Per germline, CDR1 SGHRS and CDR2 YFSETQ. Trimming cost V 2 bases and J 5 bases; bases outside gene matches: 0. CDR3 DNA: TGCGCCAGCAGCTTACAGGGGGATCAGCCCCAGCATTTT. Its protein product is CASSLQGDQPQHF.

The CDR3 sequence is CASSLEGNGREQYF. CDR3 coding DNA: TGCGCCAGCAGCTTGGAGGGAAATGGGCGCGAGCAGTACTTC. This chain uses TRBV5-1 with TRBJ2-7; D gene ambiguous. The V gene lost 0 bases and the J gene lost 6 bases, with 13 bases spanning the gap. The CDR3 loop spans 14 amino acids. Germline V gene lookup returns CDR1 SGHRS and CDR2 YFSETQ.

The V gene is TRBV5-1, the J gene TRBJ2-1; 7 nucleotides agree with TRBD1. Germline CDR1 and CDR2: SGHRS and YFSETQ. The J segment lost 4 bases and the V segment lost 5 bases, leaving 18 bases of the junction unmatched. The CDR3 has 18 residues. The CDR3 reads CASSSGTAGSNLYNEQFF. The CDR3 DNA follows: TGCGCCAGCAGTTCAGGGACAGCCGGATCCAATCTTTACAATGAGCAGTTCTTC.

The count of this clone is one. The chain combines TRBV30 with TRBJ2-1; D remains ambiguous. Germline V CDR1 and CDR2: GTSNPN, SVGIG (reference sequence). V was clipped by 2 bases and J by 0 bases, with 17 bases between them. The CDR3 covers 17 residues. Here the CDR3 reads CAWSSRTHLTSYNEQFF. In DNA, the CDR3 is TGTGCCTGGAGTTCTCGAACGCACTTGACCTCCTACAATGAGCAGTTCTTC.

This sequence joins TRBV29-1 and TRBJ2-4, with 7 bases aligning to TRBD1. Trimming at V came to 7 bases and at J to 0 bases, leaving 9 bases not matched to a gene. The germline CDR1 and CDR2 sequences are SQVTM and ANQGSEA. The CDR3 is made up of 15 amino acids. CDR3 sequence (DNA): TGCAGCGCCACAGGGGTGCCCTTAGCCAAAAACATTCAGTACTTC. It is translated as CSATGVPLAKNIQYF.

The chain joins TRBV29-1 to TRBJ2-1, with 14 positions matching TRBD2. This CDR3 has 15 amino acids. From germline, CDR1 is SQVTM and CDR2 ANQGSEA. V lost 7 bases, J lost 5 bases, and 7 bases stayed unmatched. The CDR3 protein is CSEGTSGSGNNEQFF. The CDR3 coding sequence is TGCAGCGAGGGGACTAGCGGGAGCGGTAACAATGAGCAGTTCTTC.

Of note for this clone: The same CDR3 also results from other DNA sequences found in this sample. The rearrangement joins TRBV28 to TRBJ2-5; 11 bases line up with TRBD2. Unmatched junction bases numbered 2, after V lost 6 bases and J lost 5 bases. This CDR3 region has 13 residues. Germline CDR1 and CDR2: MDHEN and SYDVKM. CDR3 region: CASSLAGGETQYF. Written as DNA, the CDR3 is TGTGCCAGCAGCTTAGCGGGAGGGGAGACCCAGTACTTC. Supplemented by reference TRBV28 and TRBJ2-5, the full variable domain reads DVKVTQSSRYLVKRTGEKVFLECVQDMDHENMFWYRQDPGLGLRLIYFSYDVKMKEKGDIPEGYSVSREKKERFSLILESASTNQTSMYLCASSLAGGETQYFGPGTRLLVL.

This sequence joins TRBV27 and TRBJ1-5, with no clear D. The ends were cut back, 8 bases at V and 1 base at J, with 18 bases in the middle. Germline V CDR1 and CDR2: MNHEY, SMNVEV (reference sequence). This CDR3 has 16 amino acids. As DNA, the CDR3 is TGTGCCAGCCGTCCGGATGTCGGCGTCAGCAATCAGCCCCAGCATTTT. Its protein is CASRPDVGVSNQPQHF.